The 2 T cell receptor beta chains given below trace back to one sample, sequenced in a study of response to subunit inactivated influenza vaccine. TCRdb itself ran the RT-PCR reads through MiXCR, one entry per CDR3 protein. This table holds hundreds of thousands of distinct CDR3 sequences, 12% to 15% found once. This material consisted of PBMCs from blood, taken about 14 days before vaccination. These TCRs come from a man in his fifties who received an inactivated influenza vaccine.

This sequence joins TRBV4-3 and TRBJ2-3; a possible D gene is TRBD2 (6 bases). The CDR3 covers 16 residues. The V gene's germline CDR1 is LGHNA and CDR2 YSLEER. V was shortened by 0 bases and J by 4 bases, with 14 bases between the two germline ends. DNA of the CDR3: TGCGCCAGCAGCCAAGAGGTTGGAGGGCCGGCAGATACGCAGTATTTT. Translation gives CASSQEVGGPADTQYF.

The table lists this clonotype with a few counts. CDR3 sequence reads: CASSETGLYGYTF. In DNA, the CDR3 is TGCGCCAGCAGTGAGACCGGACTCTATGGCTACACCTTC. The chain couples TRBV10-2 to TRBJ1-2, with unresolved D. The CDR3 runs to 13 residues. Between the trimmed V and J ends, which lost 2 bases and 4 bases, there was a span of 8 bases. Germline assignment: CDR1 WSHSY and CDR2 SAAADI.